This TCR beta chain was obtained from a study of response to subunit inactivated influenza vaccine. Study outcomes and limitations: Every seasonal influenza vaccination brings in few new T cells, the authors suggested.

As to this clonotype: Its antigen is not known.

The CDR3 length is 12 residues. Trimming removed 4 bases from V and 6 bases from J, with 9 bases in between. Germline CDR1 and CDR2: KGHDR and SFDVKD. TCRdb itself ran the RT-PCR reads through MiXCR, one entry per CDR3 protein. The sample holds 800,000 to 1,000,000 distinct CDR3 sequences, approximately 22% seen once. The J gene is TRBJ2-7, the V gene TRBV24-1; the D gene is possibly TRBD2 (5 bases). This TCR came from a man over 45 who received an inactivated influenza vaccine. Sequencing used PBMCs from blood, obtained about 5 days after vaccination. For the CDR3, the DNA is TGTGCCACCAGTGAGGCACGGGGCGAGCAGTACTTC. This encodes CATSEARGEQYF.